Listed here is a single TCR beta chain. Antigen: not known. The data were obtained in a study of cytomegalovirus exposure and HLA in healthy donors. Findings and caveats of the study: Rare TCR sequences predominated, though certain public TCRs were found in many donors.

TCRdb's copy holds only in-frame clones and misses some; the assay was immunoSEQ multiplex PCR. The sample yields 130,000 or so clones, nearly 90% seen once. The CDR3 has 13 amino acids. With 8 bases removed from V and 0 bases from J, the gap between germline ends came to 8 bases. Germline V gene data show CDR1 as MNHEY and CDR2 as SMNVEV (reference sequence). The V call is TRBV27, the J call TRBJ2-1, with D possibly being TRBD2 (5 bases). Sequencing used PBMCs. This receptor was obtained from a young man in good health and CMV-seronegative. In nucleotides, the CDR3 is TGTGCCAGCCGGGAAGGCTCCTACAATGAGCAGTTCTTC. Translating gives CASREGSYNEQFF.